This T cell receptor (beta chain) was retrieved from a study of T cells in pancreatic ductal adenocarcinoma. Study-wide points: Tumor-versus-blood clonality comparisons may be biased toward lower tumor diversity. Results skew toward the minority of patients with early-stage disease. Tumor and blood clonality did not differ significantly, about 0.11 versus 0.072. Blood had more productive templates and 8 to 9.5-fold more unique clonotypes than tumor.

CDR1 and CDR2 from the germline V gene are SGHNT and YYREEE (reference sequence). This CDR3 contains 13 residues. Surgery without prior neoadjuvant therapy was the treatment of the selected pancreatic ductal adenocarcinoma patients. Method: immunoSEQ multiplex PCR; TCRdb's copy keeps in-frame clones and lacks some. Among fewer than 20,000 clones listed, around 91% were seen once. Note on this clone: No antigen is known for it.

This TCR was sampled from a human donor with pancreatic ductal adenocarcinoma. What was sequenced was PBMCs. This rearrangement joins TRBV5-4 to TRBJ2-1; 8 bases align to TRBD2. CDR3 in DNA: TGTGCGTTACGGGAGGGCCCCTACAATGAGCAGTTCTTC. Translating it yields CALREGPYNEQFF. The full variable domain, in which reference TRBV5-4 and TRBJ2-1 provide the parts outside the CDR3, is ETGVTQSPTHLIKTRGQQVTLRCSSQSGHNTVSWYQQALGQGPQFIFQYYREEENGRGNFPPRFSGLQFPNYSSELNVNALELDDSALYLCALREGPYNEQFFGPGTRLTVL.